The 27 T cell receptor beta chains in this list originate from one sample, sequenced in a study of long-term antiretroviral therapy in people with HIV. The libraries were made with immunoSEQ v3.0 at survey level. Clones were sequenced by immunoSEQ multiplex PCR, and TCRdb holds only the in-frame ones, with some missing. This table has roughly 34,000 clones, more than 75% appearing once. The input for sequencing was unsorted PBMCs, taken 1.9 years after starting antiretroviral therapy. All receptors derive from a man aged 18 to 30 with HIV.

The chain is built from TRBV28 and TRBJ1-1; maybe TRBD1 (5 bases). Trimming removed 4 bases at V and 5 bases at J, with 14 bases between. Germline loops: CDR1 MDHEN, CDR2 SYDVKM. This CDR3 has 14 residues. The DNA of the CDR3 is TGTGCCAGCAGTTCTATAGAGGGGTGGACTGAAGCTTTCTTT. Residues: CASSSIEGWTEAFF.

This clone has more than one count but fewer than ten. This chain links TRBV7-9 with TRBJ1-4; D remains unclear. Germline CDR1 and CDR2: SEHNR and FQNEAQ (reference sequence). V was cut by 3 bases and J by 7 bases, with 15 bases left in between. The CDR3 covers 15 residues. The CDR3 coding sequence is TGTGCCAGCAGCTTGGCGGAAACAAGGAGTGAAAAACTGTTTTTT. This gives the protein CASSLAETRSEKLFF.

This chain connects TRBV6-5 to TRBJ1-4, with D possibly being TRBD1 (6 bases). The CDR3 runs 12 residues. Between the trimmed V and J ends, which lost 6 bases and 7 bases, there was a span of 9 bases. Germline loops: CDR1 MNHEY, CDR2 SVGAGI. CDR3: CASRGQFEKLFF. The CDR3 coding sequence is TGTGCCAGCAGAGGACAGTTTGAAAAACTGTTTTTT.

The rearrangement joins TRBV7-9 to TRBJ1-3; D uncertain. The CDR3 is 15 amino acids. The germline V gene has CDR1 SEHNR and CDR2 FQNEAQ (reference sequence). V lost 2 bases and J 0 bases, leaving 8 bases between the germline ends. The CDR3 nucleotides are TGTGCCAGCAGCTTAAGCGGGGACTCTGGAAACACCATATATTTT. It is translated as CASSLSGDSGNTIYF.

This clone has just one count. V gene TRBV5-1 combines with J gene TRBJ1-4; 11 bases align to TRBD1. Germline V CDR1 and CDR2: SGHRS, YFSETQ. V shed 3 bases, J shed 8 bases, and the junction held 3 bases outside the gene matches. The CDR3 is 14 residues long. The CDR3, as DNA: TGCGCCAGCAGCTCCGGGACAGGGGGGGAAAAACTGTTTTTT. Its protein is CASSSGTGGEKLFF.

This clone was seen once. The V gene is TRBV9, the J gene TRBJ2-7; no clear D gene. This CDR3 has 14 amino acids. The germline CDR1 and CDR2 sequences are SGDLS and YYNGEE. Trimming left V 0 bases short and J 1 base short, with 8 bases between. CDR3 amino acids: CASSVAADSYEQYF. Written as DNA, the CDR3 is TGTGCCAGCAGCGTAGCGGCCGATTCCTACGAGCAGTACTTC.

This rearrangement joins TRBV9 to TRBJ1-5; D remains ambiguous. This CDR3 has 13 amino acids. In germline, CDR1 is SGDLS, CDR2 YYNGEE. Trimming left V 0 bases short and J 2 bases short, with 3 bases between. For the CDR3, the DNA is TGTGCCAGCAGCGTAGCCGGCAATCAGCCCCAGCATTTT. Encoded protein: CASSVAGNQPQHF. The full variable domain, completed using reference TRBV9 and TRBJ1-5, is DSGVTQTPKHLITATGQRVTLRCSPRSGDLSVYWYQQSLDQGLQFLIQYYNGEERAKGNILERFSAQQFPDLHSELNLSSLELGDSALYFCASSVAGNQPQHFGDGTRLSIL.

CDR3: CASRRDTNPSYEQYF. The CDR3 coding sequence is TGCGCCAGCAGACGAGACACCAACCCTTCCTACGAGCAGTACTTC. The V gene is TRBV4-1, the J gene TRBJ2-7, with D unresolved. Trimming took 6 bases from V and 1 from J, leaving 16 bases between them. In germline, CDR1 is MGHRA, CDR2 YSYEKL. The CDR3 extends over 15 amino acids.

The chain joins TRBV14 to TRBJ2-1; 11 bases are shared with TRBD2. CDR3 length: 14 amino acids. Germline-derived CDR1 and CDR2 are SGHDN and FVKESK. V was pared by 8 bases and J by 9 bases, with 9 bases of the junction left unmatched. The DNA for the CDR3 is TGTGCCAGCGGTTCTAGCGGGGGGCGTAGTGAGCAGTTCTTC. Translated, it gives CASGSSGGRSEQFF.

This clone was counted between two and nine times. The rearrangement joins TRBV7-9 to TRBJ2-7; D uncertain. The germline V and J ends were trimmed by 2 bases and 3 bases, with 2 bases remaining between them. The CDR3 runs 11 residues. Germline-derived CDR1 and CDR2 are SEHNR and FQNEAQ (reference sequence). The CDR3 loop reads CASSLHYEQYF. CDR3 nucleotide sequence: TGTGCCAGCAGCTTACACTACGAGCAGTACTTC.

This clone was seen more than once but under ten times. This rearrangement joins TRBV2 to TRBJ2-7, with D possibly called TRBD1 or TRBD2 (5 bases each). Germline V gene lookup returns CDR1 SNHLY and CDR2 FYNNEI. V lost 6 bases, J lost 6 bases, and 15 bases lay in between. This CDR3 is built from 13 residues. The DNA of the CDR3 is TGTGCCAGCAGCGCAGGCGGTGGGGGCGAGCAGTACTTC. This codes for CASSAGGGGEQYF.

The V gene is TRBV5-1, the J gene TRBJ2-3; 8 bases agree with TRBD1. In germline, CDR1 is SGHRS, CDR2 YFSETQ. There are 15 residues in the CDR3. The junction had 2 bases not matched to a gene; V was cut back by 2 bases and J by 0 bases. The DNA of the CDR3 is TGCGCCAGCAGCTTCCGACAGGGGAGCACAGATACGCAGTATTTT. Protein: CASSFRQGSTDTQYF.

The CDR3 loop reads CASSVTYGGSPLHF. CDR3 bases: TGTGCCAGCAGCGTCACATATGGGGGTTCACCCCTCCACTTT. The V call is TRBV5-4, the J call TRBJ1-6; possibly TRBD1 for D (5 bases). V was shortened by 4 bases and J by 9 bases, with 14 bases between the two germline ends. The CDR3 is 14 residues long. Germline V gene data show CDR1 as SGHNT and CDR2 as YYREEE (reference sequence). Full variable domain (outside the CDR3, taken from reference TRBV5-4 and TRBJ1-6): ETGVTQSPTHLIKTRGQQVTLRCSSQSGHNTVSWYQQALGQGPQFIFQYYREEENGRGNFPPRFSGLQFPNYSSELNVNALELDDSALYLCASSVTYGGSPLHFGNGTRLTVT.

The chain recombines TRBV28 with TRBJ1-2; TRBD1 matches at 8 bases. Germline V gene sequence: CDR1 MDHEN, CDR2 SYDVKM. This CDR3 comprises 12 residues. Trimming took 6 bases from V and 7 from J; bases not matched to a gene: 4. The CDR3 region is CASSQGAVGYTF. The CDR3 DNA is TGTGCCAGCAGCCAGGGGGCGGTTGGCTACACCTTC.

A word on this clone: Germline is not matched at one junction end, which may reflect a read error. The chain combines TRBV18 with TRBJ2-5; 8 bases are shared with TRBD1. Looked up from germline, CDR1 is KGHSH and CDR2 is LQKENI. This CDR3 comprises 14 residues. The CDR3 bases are TGTGCCAGCTCACCGACAGGGGCCCAAGCGACCCAGTACTTC. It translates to CASSPTGAQATQYF.

The CDR3 protein is CASNPGPNYGYTF. CDR3 nucleotides: TGTGCCAGCAACCCGGGACCCAACTATGGCTACACCTTC. The chain carries TRBV28 and TRBJ1-2; D might be TRBD1 (5 bases). Looked up from germline, CDR1 is MDHEN and CDR2 is SYDVKM. Trimming removed 7 bases at V and 2 bases at J, with 11 bases between. CDR3 length: 13 amino acids.

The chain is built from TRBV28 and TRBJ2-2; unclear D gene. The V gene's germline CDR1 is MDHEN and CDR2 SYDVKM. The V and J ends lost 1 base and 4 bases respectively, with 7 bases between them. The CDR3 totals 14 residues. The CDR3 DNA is TGTGCCAGCAGTTTATCCCTGGCCACCGGGGAGCTGTTTTTT. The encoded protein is CASSLSLATGELFF.

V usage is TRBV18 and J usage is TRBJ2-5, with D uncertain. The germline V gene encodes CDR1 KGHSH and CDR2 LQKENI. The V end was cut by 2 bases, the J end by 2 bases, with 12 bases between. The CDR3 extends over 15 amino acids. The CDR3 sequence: CASSPSTRFQETQYF. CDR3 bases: TGTGCCAGCTCACCAAGCACGAGATTTCAAGAGACCCAGTACTTC. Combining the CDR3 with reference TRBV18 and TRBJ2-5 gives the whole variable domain NAGVMQNPRHLVRRRGQEARLRCSPMKGHSHVYWYRQLPEEGLKFMVYLQKENIIDESGMPKERFSAEFPKEGPSILRIQQVVRGDSAAYFCASSPSTRFQETQYFGPGTRLLVL.

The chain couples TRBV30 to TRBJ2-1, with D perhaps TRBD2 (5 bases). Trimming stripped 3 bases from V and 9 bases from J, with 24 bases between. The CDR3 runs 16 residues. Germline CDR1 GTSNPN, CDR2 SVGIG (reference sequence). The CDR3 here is CAWRHTLTNTVVEQFF. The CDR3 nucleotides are TGTGCCTGGAGACACACTTTGACTAATACGGTGGTTGAGCAGTTCTTC.

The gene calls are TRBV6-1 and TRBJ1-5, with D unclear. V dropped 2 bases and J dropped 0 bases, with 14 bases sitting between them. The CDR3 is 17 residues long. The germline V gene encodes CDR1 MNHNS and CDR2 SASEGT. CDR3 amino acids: CASSEYAVPYSNQPQHF. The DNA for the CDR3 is TGTGCCAGCAGTGAATATGCAGTCCCTTATAGCAATCAGCCCCAGCATTTT.

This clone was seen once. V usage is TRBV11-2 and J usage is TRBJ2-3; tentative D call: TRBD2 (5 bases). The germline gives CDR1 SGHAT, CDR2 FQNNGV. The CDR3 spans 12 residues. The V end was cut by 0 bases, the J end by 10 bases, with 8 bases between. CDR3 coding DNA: TGTGCCAGCAGCTTAGATCTAGCTTCGCAGTATTTT. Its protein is CASSLDLASQYF.

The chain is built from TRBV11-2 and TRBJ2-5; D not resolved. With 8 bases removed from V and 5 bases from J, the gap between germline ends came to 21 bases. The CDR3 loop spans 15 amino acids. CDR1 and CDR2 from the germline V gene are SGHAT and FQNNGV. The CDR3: CASGRIWTARETQYF. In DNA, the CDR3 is TGTGCCAGCGGACGGATCTGGACGGCGCGGGAGACCCAGTACTTC.

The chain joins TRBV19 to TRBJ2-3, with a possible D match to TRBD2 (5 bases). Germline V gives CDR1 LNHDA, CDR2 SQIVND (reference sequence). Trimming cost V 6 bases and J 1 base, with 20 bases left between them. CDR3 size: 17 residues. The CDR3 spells CASSRTSYPPGTDTQYF. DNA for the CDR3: TGTGCCAGTAGCCGGACTTCTTACCCCCCCGGCACAGATACGCAGTATTTT.

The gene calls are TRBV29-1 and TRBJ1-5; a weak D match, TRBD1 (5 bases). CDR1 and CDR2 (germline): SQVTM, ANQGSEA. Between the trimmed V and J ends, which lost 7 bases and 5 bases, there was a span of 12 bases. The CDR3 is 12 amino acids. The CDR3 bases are TGCAGCGCGGGGGGTGAGGATCAGCCCCAGCATTTT. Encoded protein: CSAGGEDQPQHF. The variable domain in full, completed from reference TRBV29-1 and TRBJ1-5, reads SAVISQKPSRDICQRGTSLTIQCQVDSQVTMMFWYRQQPGQSLTLIATANQGSEATYESGFVIDKFPISRPNLTFSTLTVSNMSPEDSSIYLCSAGGEDQPQHFGDGTRLSIL.

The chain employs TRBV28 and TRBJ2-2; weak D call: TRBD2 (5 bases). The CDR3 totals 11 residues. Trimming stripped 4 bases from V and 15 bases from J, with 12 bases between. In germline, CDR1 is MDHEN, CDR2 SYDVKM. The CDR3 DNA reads TGTGCCAGCAGTTCGACCCGGAGGTTGTTTTTT. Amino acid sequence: CASSSTRRLFF.

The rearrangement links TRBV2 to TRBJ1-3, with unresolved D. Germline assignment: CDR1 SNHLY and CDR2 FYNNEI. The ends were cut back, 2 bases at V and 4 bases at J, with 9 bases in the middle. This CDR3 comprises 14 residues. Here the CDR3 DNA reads TGTGCCAGCAGTGAACAAGTTCCCGGAAACACCATATATTTT. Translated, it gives CASSEQVPGNTIYF. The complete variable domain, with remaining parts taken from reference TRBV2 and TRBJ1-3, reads EPEVTQTPSHQVTQMGQEVILRCVPISNHLYFYWYRQILGQKVEFLVSFYNNEISEKSEIFDDQFSVERPDGSNFTLKIRSTKLEDSAMYFCASSEQVPGNTIYFGEGSWLTVV.

CDR3 amino acids: CASSFVGDNEKLFF. CDR3 nucleotides: TGTGCCAGCAGCTTTGTCGGGGATAATGAAAAACTGTTTTTT. The chain is built from TRBV27 and TRBJ1-4; no reliable D call. Germline V gives CDR1 MNHEY, CDR2 SMNVEV (reference sequence). The CDR3 totals 14 residues. Between the trimmed V and J ends, which lost 6 bases and 4 bases, there was a span of 12 bases.